The entry that follows covers one T cell receptor beta chain sequence. Under the authors' procedure: Researchers report that nucleated cell counts were estimated from reference gene primer amplification. Method: immunoSEQ multiplex PCR; TCRdb's copy keeps in-frame clones and lacks some. The D gene and trimming were derived from the DNA, and the V and J assignments and clone size from that table. The sample lists almost 400,000 clones, about 90% occurring once. The V gene's germline CDR1 is SGHAT and CDR2 FQNNGV. CDR3 length: 15 amino acids. The V and J ends lost 5 bases and 1 base respectively, with 14 bases between them. These data come from a study of blood T cell repertoires in COVID-19. Study context: Samples taken during acute and convalescent COVID-19 were collected in the United States, Italy and Spain. T cells, B-cell-depleted T cells, or PBMCs supplied cDNA or gDNA.

The chain recombines TRBV11-2 with TRBJ1-1; perhaps TRBD1 as D (6 bases). The sequenced sample was peripheral blood. The receptor was isolated from a woman aged 60-75 years with COVID-19, enrolled during active disease. CDR3 amino acids: CASSQGGRGNTEAFF. In DNA form, the CDR3 reads TGTGCCAGCAGCCAAGGAGGCAGGGGGAACACTGAAGCTTTCTTT.